These 28 T cell receptor beta chains originate from one sample sequenced in a study of T cell changes during pregnancy in multiple sclerosis. Produced via immunoSEQ multiplex PCR; TCRdb's table is partial and in-frame only. The data contain some 81,000 clones, approximately 94% of them singletons. The sequencing here drew on peripheral blood, taken after pregnancy. Receptors were obtained from a female donor in good health, enrolled as a control in a pregnancy study.

This chain joins TRBV5-1 and TRBJ2-1; 9 nucleotides align to TRBD2. V lost 2 bases to trimming and J lost 3 bases; unmatched junction nucleotides: 3. The length of the CDR3 is 15 residues. The germline gives CDR1 SGHRS, CDR2 YFSETQ. The CDR3 protein is CASSFLAGSYNEQFF. In nucleotides, the CDR3 is TGCGCCAGCAGCTTTCTAGCGGGGAGCTACAATGAGCAGTTCTTC.

J is TRBJ1-5 and V is TRBV15; D is perhaps TRBD1 (5 bases). The CDR3 covers 17 residues. The germline CDR1 and CDR2 sequences are LNHNV and YYDKDF (reference sequence). With 4 bases removed from V and 3 bases from J, the gap between germline ends came to 19 bases. CDR3 DNA: TGTGCCACCAGCACATTTGCGGGGGGGGTTTCCAATCAGCCCCAGCATTTT. This codes for CATSTFAGGVSNQPQHF.

The chain couples TRBV19 to TRBJ1-4; perhaps TRBD1 as D (5 bases). The ends were cut back, 6 bases at V and 6 bases at J, with 11 bases in the middle. Germline V CDR1 and CDR2: LNHDA, SQIVND (reference sequence). This CDR3 comprises 13 residues. The CDR3 spells CASSRGADEKLFF. The CDR3, as DNA: TGTGCCAGTAGCCGCGGGGCTGATGAAAAACTGTTTTTT.

The chain links TRBV2 to TRBJ2-1, with 7 nucleotides matching TRBD2. Trimming at V came to 8 bases and at J to 2 bases, leaving 9 bases not matched to a gene. The CDR3 runs 15 residues. The V gene's germline CDR1 is SNHLY and CDR2 FYNNEI. The CDR3 nucleotides are TGTGCCAGCGGAAGACTAGCCCAAACCTACAATGAGCAGTTCTTC. This translates into CASGRLAQTYNEQFF.

The V and J genes are TRBV28 and TRBJ2-1; weak D call: TRBD1 (6 bases). Germline CDR1 reads MDHEN; CDR2 reads SYDVKM. V lost 7 bases and J lost 8, with 12 bases in between. The CDR3 runs 12 residues. The DNA for the CDR3 is TGTGCCAGCAACGTACAGGGTTATGAGCAGTTCTTC. It is translated as CASNVQGYEQFF.

The chain is built from TRBV6-5 and TRBJ2-5, with TRBD2 matching 8 bases. This CDR3 is built from 15 residues. From germline, CDR1 is MNHEY and CDR2 SVGAGI. The trim removed 0 bases at V and 7 bases at J, leaving 7 bases unmatched. This CDR3 is CASSYSREAGGTQYF. For the CDR3, the DNA is TGTGCCAGCAGTTACTCGCGGGAGGCGGGGGGGACCCAGTACTTC.

CDR3 region: CASSFRGQGAQSRFYGYTF. The DNA of the CDR3 is TGTGCCAGCAGTTTCCGGGGACAGGGGGCGCAGAGCCGATTCTATGGCTACACCTTC. The chain uses TRBV27 and TRBJ1-2; 12 nucleotides agree with TRBD1. From germline, CDR1 is MNHEY and CDR2 SMNVEV (reference sequence). The CDR3 is 19 amino acids. The J segment lost 4 bases and the V segment lost 3 bases, leaving 15 bases of the junction unmatched.

In this sample, this clone turned up a few times. The gene calls are TRBV10-3 and TRBJ2-5; D is possibly TRBD2 (6 bases). Germline V gives CDR1 ENHRY, CDR2 SYGVKD. The CDR3 runs 15 residues. Between the trimmed V and J ends, which lost 5 bases and 5 bases, there was a span of 18 bases. The CDR3 DNA reads as TGTGCCATCAGTCCCGTACCGACTAGTAGGGAGACCCAGTACTTC. It yields the protein CAISPVPTSRETQYF.

This clone was counted a single time. The CDR3 spells CASSLTGGSYEQYF. The CDR3 DNA follows: TGTGCCAGCAGTCTAACGGGAGGTAGCTACGAGCAGTACTTC. This chain uses TRBV28 with TRBJ2-7, with 7 bases identical to TRBD2. Germline trimming cut 5 bases from V and 3 bases from J; bases unmatched to any gene: 7. CDR1 MDHEN and CDR2 SYDVKM come from the germline V gene. The CDR3 length is 14 residues.

The V call is TRBV7-9, the J call TRBJ1-2; D ambiguous. The CDR3 length is 14 residues. The germline V gene has CDR1 SEHNR and CDR2 FQNEAQ (reference sequence). V lost 5 bases to trimming and J lost 4 bases, with 14 bases between them. CDR3 loop: CASSAPLPRYGYTF. The CDR3 coding sequence is TGTGCCAGCAGCGCTCCACTCCCCCGCTATGGCTACACCTTC. The variable domain in full, completed from reference TRBV7-9 and TRBJ1-2, reads DTGVSQNPRHKITKRGQNVTFRCDPISEHNRLYWYRQTLGQGPEFLTYFQNEAQLEKSRLLSDRFSAERPKGSFSTLEIQRTEQGDSAMYLCASSAPLPRYGYTFGSGTRLTVV.

This clone turned up a few times. The rearrangement links TRBV28 to TRBJ1-2; D is uncertain. This CDR3 has 14 amino acids. CDR1 is MDHEN and CDR2 is SYDVKM in the germline V gene. Deletions cut 1 base from V and 6 bases from J, with 12 bases between. DNA of the CDR3: TGTGCCAGCAGTTTATCCCGAGTCGACAATGGCTACACCTTC. This encodes CASSLSRVDNGYTF.

The chain couples TRBV30 to TRBJ1-5; tentatively, D is TRBD1 (5 bases). The length of the CDR3 is 13 residues. CDR1 and CDR2 (germline): GTSNPN, SVGIG (reference sequence). V was cut by 2 bases and J by 6 bases, with 11 bases left in between. CDR3 sequence reads: CAWSKSGFQPQHF. DNA for the CDR3: TGTGCCTGGAGTAAATCAGGGTTTCAGCCCCAGCATTTT.

This chain links TRBV28 with TRBJ1-4; no firm D call. Trimming left V 11 bases short and J 8 bases short, with 15 bases between. The germline V gene has CDR1 MDHEN and CDR2 SYDVKM. The length of the CDR3 is 12 residues. The CDR3 spells CAVRAIREKLFF. CDR3 nucleotide sequence: TGTGCCGTGAGGGCAATTCGCGAAAAACTGTTTTTT. Filled out from reference TRBV28 and TRBJ1-4, the complete variable domain reads DVKVTQSSRYLVKRTGEKVFLECVQDMDHENMFWYRQDPGLGLRLIYFSYDVKMKEKGDIPEGYSVSREKKERFSLILESASTNQTSMYLCAVRAIREKLFFGSGTQLSVL.

CDR3 loop: CASSIGTGQEKLFF. The DNA for the CDR3 is TGTGCCAGTAGTATCGGGACAGGACAGGAAAAACTGTTTTTT. The chain is built from TRBV19 and TRBJ1-4; 8 nucleotides align to TRBD1. Germline assignment: CDR1 LNHDA and CDR2 SQIVND (reference sequence). The CDR3 is 14 residues long. V dropped 3 bases and J dropped 8; count of bases not matched to a gene: 5. Drawing the rest from reference TRBV19 and TRBJ1-4, the complete variable domain is DGGITQSPKYLFRKEGQNVTLSCEQNLNHDAMYWYRQDPGQGLRLIYYSQIVNDFQKGDIAEGYSVSREKKESFPLTVTSAQKNPTAFYLCASSIGTGQEKLFFGSGTQLSVL.

The V gene is TRBV5-4, the J gene TRBJ2-1; 9 bases are a match to TRBD2. This CDR3 is built from 17 residues. V trimming: 7 bases; J trimming: 0 bases; junction bases outside the gene matches: 11. The V gene's germline CDR1 is SGHNT and CDR2 YYREEE (reference sequence). The CDR3 sequence is CASFTGGGASSYNEQFF. CDR3 sequence (DNA): TGTGCCAGCTTTACTGGCGGGGGGGCATCCTCCTACAATGAGCAGTTCTTC.

The chain recombines TRBV7-2 with TRBJ1-2, with unresolved D. V was clipped by 7 bases and J by 2 bases, with 11 bases between them. The CDR3 has 13 residues. The V gene's germline CDR1 is SGHTA and CDR2 FQGNSA. CDR3: CASTRTDNYGYTF. The CDR3 region has the DNA TGTGCCAGCACCAGAACAGACAACTATGGCTACACCTTC.

V gene TRBV23-1 combines with J gene TRBJ1-3; D perhaps matches TRBD1 (6 bases). TRBV23-1 is an ORF; its function is uncertain. The V end lost 0 bases, the J end lost 4 bases, and 10 bases lay between the germline ends. The CDR3 spans 15 residues. CDR3 region: CASSQSSGAGNTIYF. The CDR3 coding sequence is TGCGCCAGCAGTCAATCATCAGGGGCAGGAAACACCATATATTTT.

The chain combines TRBV30 with TRBJ2-7; TRBD2 is a possible D gene (5 bases). CDR3 length: 14 residues. CDR1 GTSNPN and CDR2 SVGIG come from the germline V gene (reference sequence). V was cut by 4 bases and J by 0 bases, with 13 bases left in between. CDR3 amino acids: CAWTTRILSYEQYF. CDR3 DNA: TGTGCCTGGACTACTAGGATTCTCTCCTACGAGCAGTACTTC. The full variable domain, rest sourced from reference TRBV30 and TRBJ2-7, is SQTIHQWPATLVQPVGSPLSLECTVEGTSNPNLYWYRQAAGRGLQLLFYSVGIGQISSEVPQNLSASRPQDRQFILSSKKLLLSDSGFYLCAWTTRILSYEQYFGPGTRLTVT.

There are a few counts of this clone. The rearrangement links TRBV27 to TRBJ1-2; possible D gene TRBD1, 6 bases. The germline V and J ends were trimmed by 5 bases and 5 bases, with 15 bases remaining between them. The length of the CDR3 is 14 residues. Germline values: CDR1 MNHEY, CDR2 SMNVEV (reference sequence). CDR3 DNA sequence: TGTGCCAGCAGTCTAACTGGACAGAATTATGGCTACACCTTC. Translating gives CASSLTGQNYGYTF.

J is TRBJ1-5 and V is TRBV7-3; D remains unclear. Between the trimmed V and J ends, which lost 3 bases and 4 bases, there was a span of 7 bases. Germline assignment: CDR1 SGHTA and CDR2 FQGTGA. CDR3 length: 13 amino acids. Here the CDR3 reads CASSLTTNQPQHF. The DNA for the CDR3 is TGTGCCAGCAGCTTGACAACAAATCAGCCCCAGCATTTT.

This CDR3 reads CASSLYTSKLFF. The DNA of the CDR3 is TGTGCCAGCAGTTTATATACTAGTAAACTGTTTTTT. The chain uses TRBV28 and TRBJ1-4; D call uncertain. CDR1 and CDR2 (germline): MDHEN, SYDVKM. The CDR3 length is 12 residues. V lost 1 base to trimming and J lost 11 bases, with 8 bases between them.

This chain uses TRBV7-2 with TRBJ2-7, with D perhaps TRBD1 (6 bases). Germline assignment: CDR1 SGHTA and CDR2 FQGNSA. The CDR3 covers 15 residues. V lost 5 bases and J 5 bases, leaving 19 bases between the germline ends. Here the CDR3 DNA reads TGTGCCAGCAGCCAACCAGGGGTCAGAAGCCACGAGCAGTACTTC. Protein product: CASSQPGVRSHEQYF.

This chain uses TRBV2 with TRBJ2-3, with 8 bases identical to TRBD2. CDR1 and CDR2 from the germline V gene are SNHLY and FYNNEI. V was clipped by 3 bases and J by 1 base; unmatched bases: 9. There are 17 residues in the CDR3. CDR3 protein: CASSDYAGTRGTDTQYF. CDR3 nucleotide sequence: TGTGCCAGCAGTGATTATGCTGGGACTAGGGGCACAGATACGCAGTATTTT.

The chain carries TRBV6-5 and TRBJ1-1; the D gene is possibly TRBD1 (6 bases). The CDR3 is 12 residues long. CDR1 MNHEY and CDR2 SVGAGI come from the germline V gene. With 8 bases removed from V and 8 bases from J, the gap between germline ends came to 15 bases. The CDR3 here is CASSGAQREAFF. The CDR3 nucleotides read TGTGCCAGCTCAGGGGCGCAGAGGGAAGCTTTCTTT.

The V call is TRBV6-5, the J call TRBJ2-7, with D unclear. The germline V and J ends were trimmed by 1 base and 2 bases, with 12 bases remaining between them. The CDR3 spans 15 residues. CDR1 is MNHEY, CDR2 SVGAGI, per germline. CDR3 loop: CASSYYPQAPYEQYF. DNA for the CDR3: TGTGCCAGCAGTTACTACCCCCAGGCGCCCTACGAGCAGTACTTC.

This sequence joins TRBV9 and TRBJ2-1; D gene unclear. The CDR3 loop spans 14 amino acids. The germline gives CDR1 SGDLS, CDR2 YYNGEE. Trimming cost V 2 bases and J 5 bases, with 11 bases left between them. The CDR3 is CASSVREPNNEQFF. Here the CDR3 DNA reads TGTGCCAGCAGCGTCCGCGAACCTAACAATGAGCAGTTCTTC. Complete variable domain (other parts from reference TRBV9 and TRBJ2-1): DSGVTQTPKHLITATGQRVTLRCSPRSGDLSVYWYQQSLDQGLQFLIQYYNGEERAKGNILERFSAQQFPDLHSELNLSSLELGDSALYFCASSVREPNNEQFFGPGTRLTVL.

The chain joins TRBV30 to TRBJ1-2; 7 bases map to TRBD1. The germline gives CDR1 GTSNPN, CDR2 SVGIG (reference sequence). The V segment lost 3 bases and the J segment 1 base; nucleotides outside the gene matches: 5. This CDR3 is built from 14 residues. The CDR3: CAWRRDRINYGYTF. CDR3 DNA: TGTGCCTGGAGGCGGGACAGAATTAACTATGGCTACACCTTC.

The gene calls are TRBV7-2 and TRBJ1-1, with D unresolved. The CDR3 runs 13 residues. From germline, CDR1 is SGHTA and CDR2 FQGNSA. The germline V and J ends were trimmed by 5 bases and 0 bases, with 7 bases remaining between them. The CDR3 DNA follows: TGTGCCAGCAGCCCCTATATGAACACTGAAGCTTTCTTT. Translated: CASSPYMNTEAFF.